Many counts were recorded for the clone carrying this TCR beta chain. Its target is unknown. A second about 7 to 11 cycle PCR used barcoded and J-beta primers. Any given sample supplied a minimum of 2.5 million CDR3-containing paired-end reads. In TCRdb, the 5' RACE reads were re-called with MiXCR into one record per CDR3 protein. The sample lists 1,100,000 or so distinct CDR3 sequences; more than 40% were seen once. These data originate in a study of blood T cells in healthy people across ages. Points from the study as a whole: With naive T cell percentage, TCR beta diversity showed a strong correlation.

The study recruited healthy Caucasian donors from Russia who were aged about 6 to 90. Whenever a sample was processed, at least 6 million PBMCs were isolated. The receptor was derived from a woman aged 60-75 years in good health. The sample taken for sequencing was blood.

CDR3 bases: TGTGCCAGCAGCTTAGGGGCGAGCTCCTATAATTCACCCCTCCACTTT. Amino acids: CASSLGASSYNSPLHF. The rearrangement uses TRBV7-6 and TRBJ1-6; D call uncertain. Trimming pared 1 base from V and 0 bases from J, leaving 7 bases between. The CDR3 consists of 16 residues. CDR1 is SGHVS, CDR2 FNYEAQ, per germline. Variable domain in full (rest from reference TRBV7-6 and TRBJ1-6): GAGVSQSPRYKVTKRGQDVALRCDPISGHVSLYWYRQALGQGPEFLTYFNYEAQQDKSGLPNDRFSAERPEGSISTLTIQRTEQRDSAMYRCASSLGASSYNSPLHFGNGTRLTVT.